These 3 T cell receptor beta chains share one sample of origin, sequenced in a study of blood T cell repertoires in COVID-19. TCRdb keeps only in-frame clones here, not all; method: immunoSEQ multiplex PCR. Of around 300,000 clones listed, about nine tenths are singletons. The sample comprised peripheral blood. These receptors were taken from a middle-aged man with active or convalescent COVID-19.

V gene TRBV9 combines with J gene TRBJ2-6, with 8 bases that match TRBD1. The germline gives CDR1 SGDLS, CDR2 YYNGEE. Unmatched junction bases numbered 12, after V lost 4 bases and J lost 0 bases. The CDR3 totals 19 residues. CDR3 residues: CASSKGPGQEYSGANVLTF. The CDR3, as DNA: TGTGCCAGCAGCAAAGGACCGGGACAGGAGTACTCTGGGGCCAACGTCCTGACTTTC. The full variable domain, in which reference TRBV9 and TRBJ2-6 provide the parts outside the CDR3, is DSGVTQTPKHLITATGQRVTLRCSPRSGDLSVYWYQQSLDQGLQFLIQYYNGEERAKGNILERFSAQQFPDLHSELNLSSLELGDSALYFCASSKGPGQEYSGANVLTFGAGSRLTVL.

This chain uses TRBV18 with TRBJ1-1; D remains ambiguous. The CDR3 contains 15 residues. CDR1 is KGHSH and CDR2 is LQKENI in the germline V gene. V dropped 1 base and J dropped 4 bases, with 13 bases sitting between them. The CDR3 reads CASSPLPSGSTEAFF. For the CDR3, the DNA is TGTGCCAGCTCACCACTCCCGTCTGGGAGCACTGAAGCTTTCTTT.

The chain is built from TRBV7-2 and TRBJ2-1; D remains ambiguous. Germline-derived CDR1 and CDR2 are SGHTA and FQGNSA. The CDR3 is made up of 12 amino acids. V gave up 2 bases and J gave up 6 bases, with 5 bases separating them. DNA for the CDR3: TGTGCCAGCAGCTTATCCAGCAATGAGCAGTTCTTC. Translated: CASSLSSNEQFF.